A selection of T cell receptor beta chains follows, all from one sample in a study of monozygotic twins with inflammatory bowel disease. TCRdb reprocessed the 5' RACE reads and reports one entry per CDR3 protein, with no DNA. The sample data list fewer than 550,000 distinct CDR3 sequences. What was sequenced was blood. The origin of the receptors is a human donor with ulcerative colitis or Crohn's disease, or a healthy co-twin of an affected twin (not recorded which). Each CDR3 is given with its conserved first and last residue.

TRBV20-1	TRBJ1-3	CSARTYRDRENTIYF
TRBV7-2	TRBJ1-1	CASSLTREKGTEAFF
TRBV7-3	TRBJ2-5	CASSPLGGGQEAQYF
TRBV5-1	TRBJ2-7	CASSLGQSTYEQYF
TRBV20-1	TRBJ2-1	CSARSGSSSYNEQFF
TRBV7-9	TRBJ2-5	CASSLALIRGKETQYF
TRBV11-1	TRBJ1-1	CASSLYRGETEAFF
TRBV13	TRBJ2-7	CASSPPEGYEQYF
TRBV29-1	TRBJ2-7	CSVPGTSGIEQYF
TRBV5-1	TRBJ1-5	CASSPGHIGGNQPQHF
TRBV6-5	TRBJ1-1	CASSPHSVTEAFF
TRBV7-2	TRBJ1-1	CASSGIQGNTEAFF
TRBV11-3	TRBJ2-1	CASSLDIAGVYNEQFF
TRBV5-1	TRBJ1-4	CASSFAGGANEKLFF
TRBV5-6	TRBJ2-1	CASSLQDRGLTYNEQFF
TRBV5-5	TRBJ2-1	CASSLWTRNNEQFF
TRBV20-1	TRBJ2-3	CSAMGLAGLDTQYF
TRBV7-2	TRBJ2-3	CASTGASTDTQYF
TRBV5-5	TRBJ1-6	CASSSDPSDSPLHF
TRBV5-1	TRBJ2-1	CASGLGRAYNEQFF
TRBV9	TRBJ2-2	CASSVAGGPNTGELFF
TRBV10-3	TRBJ2-3	CAISEQRKFTDTQYF
TRBV12-3/TRBV12-4	TRBJ1-5	CASSPIGNQPQHF
TRBV12-3/TRBV12-4	TRBJ2-2	CASSPSGTGDTGELFF
TRBV4-1	TRBJ1-1	CASSQGPLSSRTEAFF
TRBV5-5	TRBJ2-7	CASSTQLGVYYEQYF
TRBV5-6	TRBJ2-1	CASNRERFYNEQFF
TRBV29-1	TRBJ1-1	CSVDGKSTEAFF
TRBV2	TRBJ1-4	CASSGQTANEKLFF
TRBV20-1	TRBJ2-7	CSAEEGILSYEQYF
TRBV7-2	TRBJ1-1	CASSWKGRAEAFF
TRBV5-1	TRBJ2-3	CASRSWGATDTQYF
TRBV20-1	TRBJ1-1	CSAPRQGLLTNTEAFF
TRBV5-1	TRBJ1-2	CATSPGQGARVGYTF
TRBV20-1	TRBJ2-3	CSARDPYGGSTDTQYF
TRBV12-3/TRBV12-4	TRBJ2-7	CASSWDYLSDEQYF
TRBV7-9	TRBJ1-6	CASAWFESSPLHF
TRBV6-6	TRBJ2-7	CASSYSYSPLEQYF
TRBV9	TRBJ2-3	CASGPGGSADTQYF
TRBV6-2/TRBV6-3	TRBJ2-2	CASSYPGGTGELFF
TRBV7-2	TRBJ2-1	CASSLSYGNEQFF
TRBV12-3/TRBV12-4	TRBJ1-5	CASSLGGTGRGPQHF
TRBV19	TRBJ2-1	CASSPPGTGGYEQFF
TRBV7-2	TRBJ2-7	CASSFVWTSGNNEQYF
TRBV5-1	TRBJ2-3	CASSLEADTQYF
TRBV28	TRBJ2-7	CASSERENSYEQYF
TRBV18	TRBJ1-1	CASSPRITEAFF
TRBV30	TRBJ2-1	CAWKWGPTGNEQFF
TRBV29-1	TRBJ2-5	CSVEGQGDQETQYF
TRBV20-1	TRBJ2-3	CSARNPRSSTDTQYF
TRBV7-6	TRBJ2-7	CASSLGHLRNEQYF
TRBV13	TRBJ1-6	CASSYRGSGNNSPLHF
TRBV7-2	TRBJ2-4	CASSSLAGGGLKNIQYF
TRBV28	TRBJ2-2	CASSYNRANTGELFF
TRBV28	TRBJ2-1	CATLAGGYYNEQFF
TRBV12-3/TRBV12-4	TRBJ2-7	CASSLLLRGLSSYEQYF
TRBV4-2	TRBJ2-2	CASSPTVDRVVTGELFF
TRBV5-4	TRBJ2-7	CASSKSGGRTYEQYF
TRBV7-9	TRBJ2-2	CASSRIAGTGELFF
TRBV12-3/TRBV12-4	TRBJ2-1	CASSFDYNEQFF